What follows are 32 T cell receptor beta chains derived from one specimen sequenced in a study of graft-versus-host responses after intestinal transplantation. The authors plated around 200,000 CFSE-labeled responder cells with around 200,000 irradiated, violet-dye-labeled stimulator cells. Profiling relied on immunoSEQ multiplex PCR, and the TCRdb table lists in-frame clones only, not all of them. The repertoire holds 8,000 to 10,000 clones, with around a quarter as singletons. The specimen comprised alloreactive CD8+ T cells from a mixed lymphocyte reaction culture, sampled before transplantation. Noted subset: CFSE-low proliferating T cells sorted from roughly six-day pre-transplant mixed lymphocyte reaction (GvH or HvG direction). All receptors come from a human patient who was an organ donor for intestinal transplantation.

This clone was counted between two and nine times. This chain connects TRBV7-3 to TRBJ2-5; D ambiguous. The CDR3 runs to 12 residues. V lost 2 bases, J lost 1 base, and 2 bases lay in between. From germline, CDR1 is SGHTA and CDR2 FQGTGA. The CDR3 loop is CASSLGQETQYF. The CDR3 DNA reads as TGTGCCAGCAGCTTAGGCCAAGAGACCCAGTACTTC.

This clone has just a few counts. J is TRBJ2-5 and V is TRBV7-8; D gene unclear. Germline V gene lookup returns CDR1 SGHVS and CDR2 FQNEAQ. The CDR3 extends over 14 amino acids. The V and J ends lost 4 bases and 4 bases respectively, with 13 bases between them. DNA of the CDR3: TGTGCCAGCAGCTCATTAGGGAAGTCAGAGACCCAGTACTTC. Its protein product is CASSSLGKSETQYF.

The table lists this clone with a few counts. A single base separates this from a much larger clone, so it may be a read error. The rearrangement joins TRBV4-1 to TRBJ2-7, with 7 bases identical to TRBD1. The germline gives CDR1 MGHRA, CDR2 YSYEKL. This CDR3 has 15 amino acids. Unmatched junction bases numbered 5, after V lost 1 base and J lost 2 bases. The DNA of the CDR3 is TGCGCCAGCAGCCAAGTTCCCCAGGGGGCCTACGAGCAGTACTTC. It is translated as CASSQVPQGAYEQYF.

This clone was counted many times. CDR3 nucleotides: TGTGCCAGCAGTTACTCCATACATCAGCCCCAGCATTTT. It yields the protein CASSYSIHQPQHF. The chain combines TRBV6-6 with TRBJ1-5; D not certain. The CDR3 extends over 13 amino acids. The germline CDR1 and CDR2 sequences are MNHNY and SVGAGI (reference sequence). V was trimmed by 0 bases and J by 5 bases, leaving 5 bases between them.

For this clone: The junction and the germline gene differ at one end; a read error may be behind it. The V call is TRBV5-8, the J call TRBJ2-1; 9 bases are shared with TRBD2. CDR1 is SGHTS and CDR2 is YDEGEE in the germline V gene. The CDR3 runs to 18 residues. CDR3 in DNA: TGCGCCAGCAGCCAAGACCCCATAGCGGGGGCTTTGTACAATGAGCAGTTCTTC. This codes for CASSQDPIAGALYNEQFF.

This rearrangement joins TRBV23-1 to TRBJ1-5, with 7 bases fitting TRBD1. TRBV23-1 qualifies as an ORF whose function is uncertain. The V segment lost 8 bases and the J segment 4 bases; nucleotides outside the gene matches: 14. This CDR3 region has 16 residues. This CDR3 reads CASPYPLGGVNQPQHF. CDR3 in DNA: TGCGCCAGCCCCTACCCCCTAGGGGGCGTGAATCAGCCCCAGCATTTT.

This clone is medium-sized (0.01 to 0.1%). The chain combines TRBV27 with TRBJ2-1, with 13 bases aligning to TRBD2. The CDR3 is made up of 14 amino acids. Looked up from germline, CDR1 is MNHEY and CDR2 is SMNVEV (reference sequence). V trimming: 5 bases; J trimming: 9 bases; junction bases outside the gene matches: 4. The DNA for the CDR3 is TGTGCCAGCAGTCCTGGACTAGCGGGAGCTGAGCAGTTCTTC. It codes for CASSPGLAGAEQFF.

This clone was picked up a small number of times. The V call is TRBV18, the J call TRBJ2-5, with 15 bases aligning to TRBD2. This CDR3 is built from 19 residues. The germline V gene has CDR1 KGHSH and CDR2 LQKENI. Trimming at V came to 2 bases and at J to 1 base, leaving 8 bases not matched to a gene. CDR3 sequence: CASSPGPGLAGGIQETQYF. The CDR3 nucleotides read TGTGCCAGCTCACCAGGTCCGGGACTAGCGGGGGGAATCCAAGAGACCCAGTACTTC.

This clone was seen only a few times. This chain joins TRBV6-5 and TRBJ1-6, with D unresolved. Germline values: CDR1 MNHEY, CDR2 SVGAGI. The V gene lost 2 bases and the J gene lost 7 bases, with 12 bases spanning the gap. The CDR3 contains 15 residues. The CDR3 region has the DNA TGTGCCAGCAGTTACGGTCCGAGGCCCAATTCACCCCTCCACTTT. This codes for CASSYGPRPNSPLHF.

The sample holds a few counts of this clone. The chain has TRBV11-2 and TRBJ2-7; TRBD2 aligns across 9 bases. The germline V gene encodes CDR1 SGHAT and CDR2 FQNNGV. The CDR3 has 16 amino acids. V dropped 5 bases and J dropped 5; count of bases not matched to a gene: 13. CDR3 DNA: TGTGCCAGCAGCCCCCGAATGGCGGGGGGGGGCGACGAGCAGTACTTC. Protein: CASSPRMAGGGDEQYF.

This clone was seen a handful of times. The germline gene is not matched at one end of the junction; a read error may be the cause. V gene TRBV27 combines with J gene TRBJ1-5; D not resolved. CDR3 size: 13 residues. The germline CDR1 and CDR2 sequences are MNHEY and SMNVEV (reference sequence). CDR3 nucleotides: TGTGCCAGCTGTTTGGGCAGCAATCAGCCCCAGCATTTT. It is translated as CASCLGSNQPQHF.

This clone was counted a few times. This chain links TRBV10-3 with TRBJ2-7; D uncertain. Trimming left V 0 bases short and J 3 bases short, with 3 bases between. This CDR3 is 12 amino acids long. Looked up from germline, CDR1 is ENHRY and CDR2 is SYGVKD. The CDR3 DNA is TGTGCCATCAGTGAGTCCAACTACGAGCAGTACTTC. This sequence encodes CAISESNYEQYF.

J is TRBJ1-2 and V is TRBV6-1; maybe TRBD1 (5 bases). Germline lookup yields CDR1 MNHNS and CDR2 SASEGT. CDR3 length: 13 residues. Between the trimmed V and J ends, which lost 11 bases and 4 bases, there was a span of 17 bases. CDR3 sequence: CALRAGVVYGYTF. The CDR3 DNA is TGTGCCCTTCGGGCGGGGGTGGTCTATGGCTACACCTTC.

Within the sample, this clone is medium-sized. The CDR3 coding sequence is TGCGCCAGCAGCCAAGATCGCCTAGCGGGGGGCCAGGAGACCCAGTACTTC. Residues: CASSQDRLAGGQETQYF. This chain uses TRBV4-3 with TRBJ2-5; 11 bases agree with TRBD2. After removal of 0 bases from V and 5 bases from J, the junction contained 8 bases not matched to a gene. CDR1 LGHNA and CDR2 YSLEER come from the germline V gene. This CDR3 region has 17 residues.

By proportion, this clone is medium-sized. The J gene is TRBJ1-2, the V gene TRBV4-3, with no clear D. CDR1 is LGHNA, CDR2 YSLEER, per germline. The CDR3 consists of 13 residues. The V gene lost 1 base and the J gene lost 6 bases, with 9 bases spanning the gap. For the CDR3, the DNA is TGCGCCAGCAGCCAAGTTACCCGGGATGGCTACACCTTC. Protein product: CASSQVTRDGYTF.

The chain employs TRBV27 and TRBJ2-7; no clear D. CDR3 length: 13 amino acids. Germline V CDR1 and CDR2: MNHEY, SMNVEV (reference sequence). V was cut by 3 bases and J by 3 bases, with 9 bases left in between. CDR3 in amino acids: CASSLGAFYEQYF. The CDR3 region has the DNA TGTGCCAGCAGTTTGGGCGCCTTCTACGAGCAGTACTTC.

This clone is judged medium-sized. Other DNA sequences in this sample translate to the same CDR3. DNA of the CDR3: TGTGCCAGCAGCCCTTACCGGGACTTAATTTACACCGGGGAGCTGTTTTTT. Protein product: CASSPYRDLIYTGELFF. The rearrangement links TRBV9 to TRBJ2-2; maybe TRBD2 (6 bases). The germline CDR1 and CDR2 sequences are SGDLS and YYNGEE. The CDR3 length is 17 residues. V gave up 4 bases and J gave up 3 bases, with 19 bases separating them. Based on the CDR3 plus reference TRBV9 and TRBJ2-2, the full variable domain is DSGVTQTPKHLITATGQRVTLRCSPRSGDLSVYWYQQSLDQGLQFLIQYYNGEERAKGNILERFSAQQFPDLHSELNLSSLELGDSALYFCASSPYRDLIYTGELFFGEGSRLTVL.

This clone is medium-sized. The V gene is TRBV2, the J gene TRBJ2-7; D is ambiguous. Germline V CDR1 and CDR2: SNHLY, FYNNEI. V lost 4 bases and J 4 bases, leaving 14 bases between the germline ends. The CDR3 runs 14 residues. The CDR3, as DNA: TGTGCCAGCAGTGCTTACAGCCAAAGATACGAGCAGTACTTC. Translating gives CASSAYSQRYEQYF.

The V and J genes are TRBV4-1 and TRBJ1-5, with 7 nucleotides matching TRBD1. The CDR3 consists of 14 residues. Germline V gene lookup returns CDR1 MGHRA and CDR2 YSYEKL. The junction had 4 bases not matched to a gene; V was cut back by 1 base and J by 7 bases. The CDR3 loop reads CASSQVQGGQPQHF. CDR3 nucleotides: TGCGCCAGCAGCCAAGTGCAGGGGGGCCAGCCCCAGCATTTT.

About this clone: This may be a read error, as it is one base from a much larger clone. The CDR3 DNA follows: TGTGCCAGCAACTTGGGTATCTACGAGCAGTACTTC. As protein: CASNLGIYEQYF. V usage is TRBV5-6 and J usage is TRBJ2-7, with D hard to call. The CDR3 consists of 12 residues. Germline loops: CDR1 SGHDT, CDR2 YYEEEE. The variable domain in full, completed from reference TRBV5-6 and TRBJ2-7, reads DAGVTQSPTHLIKTRGQQVTLRCSPKSGHDTVSWYQQALGQGPQFIFQYYEEEERQRGNFPDRFSGHQFPNYSSELNVNALLLGDSALYLCASNLGIYEQYFGPGTRLTVT.

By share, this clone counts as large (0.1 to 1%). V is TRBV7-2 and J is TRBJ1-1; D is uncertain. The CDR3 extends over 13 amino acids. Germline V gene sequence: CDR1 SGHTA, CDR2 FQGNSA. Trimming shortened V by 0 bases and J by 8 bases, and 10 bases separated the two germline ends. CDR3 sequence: CASSLAQRPEAFF. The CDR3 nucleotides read TGTGCCAGCAGCTTAGCGCAGAGGCCAGAAGCTTTCTTT.

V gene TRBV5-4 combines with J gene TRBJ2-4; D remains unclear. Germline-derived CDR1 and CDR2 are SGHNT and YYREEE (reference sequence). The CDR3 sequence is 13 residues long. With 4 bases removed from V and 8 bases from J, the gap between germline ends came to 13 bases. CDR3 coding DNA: TGTGCCAGCAGCCCAGACACGATAGACATTCAGTACTTC. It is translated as CASSPDTIDIQYF. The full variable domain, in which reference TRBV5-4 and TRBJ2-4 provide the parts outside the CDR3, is ETGVTQSPTHLIKTRGQQVTLRCSSQSGHNTVSWYQQALGQGPQFIFQYYREEENGRGNFPPRFSGLQFPNYSSELNVNALELDDSALYLCASSPDTIDIQYFGAGTRLSVL.

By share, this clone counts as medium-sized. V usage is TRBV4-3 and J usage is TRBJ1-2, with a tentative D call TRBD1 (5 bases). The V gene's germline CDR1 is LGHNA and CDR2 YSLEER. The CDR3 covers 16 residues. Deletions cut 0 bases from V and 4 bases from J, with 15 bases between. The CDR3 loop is CASSQEVGGKSYGYTF. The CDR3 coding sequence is TGCGCCAGCAGCCAAGAAGTCGGGGGGAAGAGCTATGGCTACACCTTC.

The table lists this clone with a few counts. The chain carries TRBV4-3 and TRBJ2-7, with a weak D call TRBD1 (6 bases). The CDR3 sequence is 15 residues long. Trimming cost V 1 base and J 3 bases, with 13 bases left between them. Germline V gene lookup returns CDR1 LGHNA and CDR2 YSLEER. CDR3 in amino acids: CASSQVLRGNYEQYF. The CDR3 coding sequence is TGCGCCAGCAGCCAAGTCCTTAGGGGGAACTACGAGCAGTACTTC.

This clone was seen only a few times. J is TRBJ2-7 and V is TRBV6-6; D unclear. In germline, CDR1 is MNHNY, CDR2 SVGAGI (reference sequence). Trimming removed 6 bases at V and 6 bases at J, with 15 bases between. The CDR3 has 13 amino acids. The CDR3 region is CASSHQWLTEQYF. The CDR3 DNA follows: TGTGCCAGCAGCCACCAGTGGCTTACCGAGCAGTACTTC.

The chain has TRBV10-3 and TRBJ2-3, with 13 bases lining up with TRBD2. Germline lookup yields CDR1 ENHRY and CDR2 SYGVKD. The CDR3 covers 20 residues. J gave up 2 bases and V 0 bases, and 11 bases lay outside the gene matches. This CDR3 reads CAISESWKGTSGTTTDTQYF. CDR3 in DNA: TGTGCCATCAGTGAGTCCTGGAAGGGGACTAGCGGGACAACCACAGATACGCAGTATTTT.

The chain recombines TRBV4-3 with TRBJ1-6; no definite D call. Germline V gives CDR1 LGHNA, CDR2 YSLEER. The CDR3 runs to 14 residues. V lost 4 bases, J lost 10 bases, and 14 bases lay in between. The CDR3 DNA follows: TGCGCCAGCAGCCCAGTGACCGGTAACTCACCCCTCCACTTT. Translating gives CASSPVTGNSPLHF.

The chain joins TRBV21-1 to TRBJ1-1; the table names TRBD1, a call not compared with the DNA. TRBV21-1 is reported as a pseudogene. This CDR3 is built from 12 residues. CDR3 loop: CASSNRDTEAFF. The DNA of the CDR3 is TGTGCCAGCAGCAACAGGGACACTGAAGCTTTCTTT.

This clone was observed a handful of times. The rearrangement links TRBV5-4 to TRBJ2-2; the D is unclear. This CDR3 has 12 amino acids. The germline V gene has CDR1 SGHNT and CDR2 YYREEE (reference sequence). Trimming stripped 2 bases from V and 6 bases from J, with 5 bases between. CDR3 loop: CASSLVAGELFF. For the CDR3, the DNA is TGTGCCAGCAGCTTAGTAGCCGGGGAGCTGTTTTTT.

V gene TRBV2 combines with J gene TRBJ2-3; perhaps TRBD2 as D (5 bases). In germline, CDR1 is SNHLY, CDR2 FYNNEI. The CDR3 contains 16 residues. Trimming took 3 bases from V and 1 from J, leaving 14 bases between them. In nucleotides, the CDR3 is TGTGCCAGCAGTGACGAACTAGATATAGGCACAGATACGCAGTATTTT. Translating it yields CASSDELDIGTDTQYF.

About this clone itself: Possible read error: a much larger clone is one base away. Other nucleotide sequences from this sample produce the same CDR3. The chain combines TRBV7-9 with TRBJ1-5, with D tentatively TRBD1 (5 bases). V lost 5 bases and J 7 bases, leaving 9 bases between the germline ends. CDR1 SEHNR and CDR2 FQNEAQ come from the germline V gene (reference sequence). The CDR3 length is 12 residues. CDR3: CASSPGVQPQHF. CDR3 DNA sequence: TGTGCCAGCAGCCCGGGGGTGCAGCCCCAGCATTTT.

This CDR3 reads CASSPSAGVGWQETQYF. In nucleotides, the CDR3 is TGCGCCAGCAGCCCCTCCGCCGGGGTTGGTTGGCAAGAGACCCAGTACTTC. This chain links TRBV4-1 with TRBJ2-5, with TRBD2 as a possible D gene (5 bases). Looked up from germline, CDR1 is MGHRA and CDR2 is YSYEKL. The CDR3 runs to 17 residues. Deletions cut 4 bases from V and 2 bases from J, with 20 bases between.